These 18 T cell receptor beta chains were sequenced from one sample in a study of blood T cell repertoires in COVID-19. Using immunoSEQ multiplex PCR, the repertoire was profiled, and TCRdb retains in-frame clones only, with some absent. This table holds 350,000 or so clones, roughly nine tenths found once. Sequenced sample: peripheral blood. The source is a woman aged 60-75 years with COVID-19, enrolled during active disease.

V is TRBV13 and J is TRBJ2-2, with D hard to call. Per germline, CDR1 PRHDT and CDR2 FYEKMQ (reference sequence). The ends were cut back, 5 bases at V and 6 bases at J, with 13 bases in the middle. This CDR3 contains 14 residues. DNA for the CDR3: TGTGCCAGCAGCCTTTTCGGTGTGGCCGGGGAGCTGTTTTTT. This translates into CASSLFGVAGELFF.

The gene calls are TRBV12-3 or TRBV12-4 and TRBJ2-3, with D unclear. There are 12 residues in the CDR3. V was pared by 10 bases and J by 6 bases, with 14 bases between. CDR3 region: CATKTVRDTQYF. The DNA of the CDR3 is TGTGCCACCAAGACTGTAAGGGATACGCAGTATTTT.

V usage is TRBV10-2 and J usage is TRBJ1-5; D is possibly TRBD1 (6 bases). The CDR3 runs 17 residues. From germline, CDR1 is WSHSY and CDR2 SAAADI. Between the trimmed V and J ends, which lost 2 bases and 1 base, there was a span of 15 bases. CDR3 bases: TGCGCCAGCAGTGAGAGGGGGGGGGTATCGAGCAATCAGCCCCAGCATTTT. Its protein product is CASSERGGVSSNQPQHF.

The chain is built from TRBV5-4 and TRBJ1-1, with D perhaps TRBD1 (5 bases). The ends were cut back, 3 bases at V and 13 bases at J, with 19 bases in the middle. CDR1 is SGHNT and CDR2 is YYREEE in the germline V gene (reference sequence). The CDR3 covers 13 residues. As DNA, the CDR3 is TGTGCCAGCAGCTCAACTGGGGACTCTTCTCGTTTCTTT. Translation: CASSSTGDSSRFF.

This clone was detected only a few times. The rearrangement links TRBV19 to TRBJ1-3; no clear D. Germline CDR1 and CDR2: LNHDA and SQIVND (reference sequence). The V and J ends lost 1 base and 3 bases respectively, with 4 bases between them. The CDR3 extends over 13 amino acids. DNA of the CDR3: TGTGCCAGTAGTATAGCGGGTGGAAACACCATATATTTT. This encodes CASSIAGGNTIYF.

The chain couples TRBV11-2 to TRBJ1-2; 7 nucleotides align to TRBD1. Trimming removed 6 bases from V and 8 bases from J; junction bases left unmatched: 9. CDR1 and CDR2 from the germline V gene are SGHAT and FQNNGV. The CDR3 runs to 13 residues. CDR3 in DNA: TGTGCCAGCAGGAGACAGGGCTCGGGAGGCTACACCTTC. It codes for CASRRQGSGGYTF.

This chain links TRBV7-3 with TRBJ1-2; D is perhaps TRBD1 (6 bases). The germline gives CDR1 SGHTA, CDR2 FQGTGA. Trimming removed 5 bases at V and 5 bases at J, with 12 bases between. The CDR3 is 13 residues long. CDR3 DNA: TGTGCCAGCAGCCCTCAGGGGAGATATGGCTACACCTTC. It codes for CASSPQGRYGYTF.

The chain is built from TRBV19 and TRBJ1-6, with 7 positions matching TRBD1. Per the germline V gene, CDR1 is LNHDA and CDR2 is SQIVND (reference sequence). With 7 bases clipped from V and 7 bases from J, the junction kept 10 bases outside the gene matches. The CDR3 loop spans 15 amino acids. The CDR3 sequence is CASMERQGNNSPLHF. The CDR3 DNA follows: TGTGCCAGTATGGAGAGACAGGGAAACAATTCACCCCTCCACTTT.

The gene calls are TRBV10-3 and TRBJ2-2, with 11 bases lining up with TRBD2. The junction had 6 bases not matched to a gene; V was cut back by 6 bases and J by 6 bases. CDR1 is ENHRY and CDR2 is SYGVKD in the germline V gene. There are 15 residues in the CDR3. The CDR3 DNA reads TGTGCCATCAGGCCCCTAGCGGGGGGATCCGGGGAGCTGTTTTTT. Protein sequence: CAIRPLAGGSGELFF.

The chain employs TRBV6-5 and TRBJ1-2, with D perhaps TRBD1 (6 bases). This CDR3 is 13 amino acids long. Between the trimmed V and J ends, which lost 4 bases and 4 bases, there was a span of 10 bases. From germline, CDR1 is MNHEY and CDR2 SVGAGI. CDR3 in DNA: TGTGCCAGCAGTTCGAACAGGGTCTATGGCTACACCTTC. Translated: CASSSNRVYGYTF.

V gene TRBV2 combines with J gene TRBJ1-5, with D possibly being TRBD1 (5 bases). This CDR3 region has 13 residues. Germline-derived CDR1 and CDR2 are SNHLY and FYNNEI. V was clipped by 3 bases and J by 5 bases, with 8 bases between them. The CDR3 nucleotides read TGTGCCAGCAGTGAGCCGGGGGATCAGCCCCAGCATTTT. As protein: CASSEPGDQPQHF.

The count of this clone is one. This chain's CDR3 is CAWTPGSPGEKLFF. As DNA, the CDR3 is TGTGCCTGGACCCCGGGATCCCCGGGTGAAAAACTGTTTTTT. The V gene is TRBV30, the J gene TRBJ1-4; no definite D call. Germline CDR1 GTSNPN, CDR2 SVGIG (reference sequence). The CDR3 runs to 14 residues. V was cut by 4 bases and J by 7 bases, with 16 bases left in between.

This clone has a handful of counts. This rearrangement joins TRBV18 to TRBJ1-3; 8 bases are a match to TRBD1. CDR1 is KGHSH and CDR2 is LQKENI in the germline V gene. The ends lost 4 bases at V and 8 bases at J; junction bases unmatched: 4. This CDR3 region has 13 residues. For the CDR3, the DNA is TGTGCCAGCTCACTTCAGACAGGGGACACCATATATTTT. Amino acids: CASSLQTGDTIYF.

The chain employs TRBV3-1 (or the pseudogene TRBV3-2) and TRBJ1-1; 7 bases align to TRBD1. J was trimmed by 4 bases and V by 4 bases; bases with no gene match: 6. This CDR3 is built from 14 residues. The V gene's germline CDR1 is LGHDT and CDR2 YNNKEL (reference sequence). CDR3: CASSPETGITEAFF. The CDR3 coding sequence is TGTGCCAGCAGCCCCGAGACAGGGATCACTGAAGCTTTCTTT.

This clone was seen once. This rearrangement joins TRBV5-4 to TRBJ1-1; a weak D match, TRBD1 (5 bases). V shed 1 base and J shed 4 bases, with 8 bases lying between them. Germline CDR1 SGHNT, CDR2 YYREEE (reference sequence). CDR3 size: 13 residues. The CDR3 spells CASSLSGITEAFF. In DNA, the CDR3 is TGTGCCAGCAGCTTGTCAGGGATCACTGAAGCTTTCTTT. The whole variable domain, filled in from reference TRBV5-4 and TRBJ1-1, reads ETGVTQSPTHLIKTRGQQVTLRCSSQSGHNTVSWYQQALGQGPQFIFQYYREEENGRGNFPPRFSGLQFPNYSSELNVNALELDDSALYLCASSLSGITEAFFGQGTRLTVV.

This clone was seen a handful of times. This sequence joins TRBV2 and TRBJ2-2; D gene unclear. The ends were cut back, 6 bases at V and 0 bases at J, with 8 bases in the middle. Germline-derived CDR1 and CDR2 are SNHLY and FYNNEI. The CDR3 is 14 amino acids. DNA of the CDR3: TGTGCCAGCAGGGGCATGGCGAACACCGGGGAGCTGTTTTTT. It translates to CASRGMANTGELFF.

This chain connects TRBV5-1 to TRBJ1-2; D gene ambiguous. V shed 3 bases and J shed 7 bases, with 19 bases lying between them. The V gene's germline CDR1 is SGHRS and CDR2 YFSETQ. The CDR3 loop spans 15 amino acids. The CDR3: CASSSSGGPMGGYTF. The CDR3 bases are TGCGCCAGCAGCTCATCGGGAGGTCCGATGGGTGGCTACACCTTC.

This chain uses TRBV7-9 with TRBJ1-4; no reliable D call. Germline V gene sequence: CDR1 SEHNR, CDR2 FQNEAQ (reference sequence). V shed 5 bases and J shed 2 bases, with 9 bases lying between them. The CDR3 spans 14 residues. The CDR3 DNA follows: TGTGCCAGCAGCAGGTCAGGCACTAATGAAAAACTGTTTTTT. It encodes CASSRSGTNEKLFF.